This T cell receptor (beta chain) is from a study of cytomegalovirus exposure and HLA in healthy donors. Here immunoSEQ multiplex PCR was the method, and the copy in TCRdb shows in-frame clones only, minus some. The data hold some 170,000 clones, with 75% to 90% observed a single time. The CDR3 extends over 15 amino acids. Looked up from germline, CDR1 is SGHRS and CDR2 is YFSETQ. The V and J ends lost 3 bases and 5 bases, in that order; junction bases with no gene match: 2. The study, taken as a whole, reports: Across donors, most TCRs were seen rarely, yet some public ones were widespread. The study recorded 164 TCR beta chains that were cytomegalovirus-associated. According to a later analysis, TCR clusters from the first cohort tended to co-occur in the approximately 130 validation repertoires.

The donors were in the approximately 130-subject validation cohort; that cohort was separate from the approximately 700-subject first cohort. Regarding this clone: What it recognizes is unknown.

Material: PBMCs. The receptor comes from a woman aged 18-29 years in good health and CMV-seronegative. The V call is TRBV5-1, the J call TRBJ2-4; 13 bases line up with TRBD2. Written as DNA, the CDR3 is TGCGCCAGCAGCTCGGGACTAGCGGGACAAAACATTCAGTACTTC. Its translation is CASSSGLAGQNIQYF.